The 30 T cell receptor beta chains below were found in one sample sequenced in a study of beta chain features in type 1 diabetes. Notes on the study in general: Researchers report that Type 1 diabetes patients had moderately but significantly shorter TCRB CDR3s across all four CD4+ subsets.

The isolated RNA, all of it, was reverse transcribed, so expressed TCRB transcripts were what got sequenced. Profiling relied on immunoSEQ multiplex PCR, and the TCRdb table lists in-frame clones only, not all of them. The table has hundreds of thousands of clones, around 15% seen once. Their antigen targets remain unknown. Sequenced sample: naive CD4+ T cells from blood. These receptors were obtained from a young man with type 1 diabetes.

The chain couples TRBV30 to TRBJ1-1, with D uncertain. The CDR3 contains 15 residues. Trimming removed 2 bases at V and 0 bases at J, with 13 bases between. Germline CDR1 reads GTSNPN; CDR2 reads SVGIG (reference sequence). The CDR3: CAWSRAPSMNTEAFF. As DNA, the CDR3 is TGTGCCTGGAGTAGGGCACCCTCTATGAACACTGAAGCTTTCTTT.

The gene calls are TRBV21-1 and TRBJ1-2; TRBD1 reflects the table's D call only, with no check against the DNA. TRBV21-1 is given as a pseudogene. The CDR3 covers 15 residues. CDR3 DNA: TGTGCCAGCAGCAAAGTAAACAGGGGGCGCCATGGCTACACCTTC. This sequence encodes CASSKVNRGRHGYTF.

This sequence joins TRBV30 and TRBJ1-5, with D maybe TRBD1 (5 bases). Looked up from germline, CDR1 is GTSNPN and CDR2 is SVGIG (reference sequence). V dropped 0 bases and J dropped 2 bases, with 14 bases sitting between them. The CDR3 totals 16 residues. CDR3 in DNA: TGTGCCTGGAGTGTACGTGGGGGGACGGGCAATCAGCCCCAGCATTTT. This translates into CAWSVRGGTGNQPQHF.

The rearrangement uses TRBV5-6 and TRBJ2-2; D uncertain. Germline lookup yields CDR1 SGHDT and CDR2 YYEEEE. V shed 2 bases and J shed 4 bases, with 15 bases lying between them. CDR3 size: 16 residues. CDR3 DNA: TGTGCCAGCAGCTTAGGCAGAATGCTCATCACCGGGGAGCTGTTTTTT. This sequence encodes CASSLGRMLITGELFF.

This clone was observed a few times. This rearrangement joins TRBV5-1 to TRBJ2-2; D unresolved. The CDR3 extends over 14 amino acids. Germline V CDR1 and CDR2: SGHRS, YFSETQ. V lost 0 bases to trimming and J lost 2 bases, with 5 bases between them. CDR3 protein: CASSLVPNTGELFF. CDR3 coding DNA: TGCGCCAGCAGCTTGGTTCCAAACACCGGGGAGCTGTTTTTT.

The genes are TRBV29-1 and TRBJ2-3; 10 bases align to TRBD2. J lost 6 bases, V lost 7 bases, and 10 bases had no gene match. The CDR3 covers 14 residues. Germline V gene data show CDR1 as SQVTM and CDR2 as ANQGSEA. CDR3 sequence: CSAAGGSGGDTQYF. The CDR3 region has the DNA TGCAGCGCCGCTGGTGGTAGCGGGGGGGATACGCAGTATTTT.

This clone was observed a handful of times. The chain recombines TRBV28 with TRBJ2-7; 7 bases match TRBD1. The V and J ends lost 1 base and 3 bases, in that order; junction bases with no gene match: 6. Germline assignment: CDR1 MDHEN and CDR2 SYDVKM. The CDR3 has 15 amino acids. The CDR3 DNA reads TGTGCCAGCAGTTTATCCGGGACAGTCTTCTACGAGCAGTACTTC. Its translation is CASSLSGTVFYEQYF.

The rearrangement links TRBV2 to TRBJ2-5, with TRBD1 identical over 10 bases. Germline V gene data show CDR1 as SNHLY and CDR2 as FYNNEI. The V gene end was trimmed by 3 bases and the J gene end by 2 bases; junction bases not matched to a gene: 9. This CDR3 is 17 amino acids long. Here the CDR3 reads CASSERIPGQGQETQYF. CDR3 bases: TGTGCCAGCAGTGAGCGGATCCCGGGACAGGGGCAAGAGACCCAGTACTTC.

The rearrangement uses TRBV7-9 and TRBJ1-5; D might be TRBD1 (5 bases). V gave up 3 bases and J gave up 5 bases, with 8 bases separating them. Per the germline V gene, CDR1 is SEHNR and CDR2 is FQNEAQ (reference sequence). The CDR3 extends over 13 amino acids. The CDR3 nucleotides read TGTGCCAGCAGCTTGCCAGGGCATCAGCCCCAGCATTTT. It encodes CASSLPGHQPQHF.

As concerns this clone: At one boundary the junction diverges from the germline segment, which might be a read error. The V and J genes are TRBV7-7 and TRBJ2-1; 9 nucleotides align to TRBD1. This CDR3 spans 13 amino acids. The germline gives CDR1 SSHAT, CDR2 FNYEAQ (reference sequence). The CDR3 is CASSSTGGHEQFF. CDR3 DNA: TGTGCTAGCAGCTCCACAGGGGGCCATGAGCAGTTCTTC.

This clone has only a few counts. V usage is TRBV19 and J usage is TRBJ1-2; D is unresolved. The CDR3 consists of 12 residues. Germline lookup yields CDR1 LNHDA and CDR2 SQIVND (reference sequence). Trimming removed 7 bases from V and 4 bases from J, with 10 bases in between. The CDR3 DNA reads TGTGCCAGTATGAGGGCAAGCTATGGCTACACCTTC. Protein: CASMRASYGYTF. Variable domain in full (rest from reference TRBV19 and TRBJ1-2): DGGITQSPKYLFRKEGQNVTLSCEQNLNHDAMYWYRQDPGQGLRLIYYSQIVNDFQKGDIAEGYSVSREKKESFPLTVTSAQKNPTAFYLCASMRASYGYTFGSGTRLTVV.

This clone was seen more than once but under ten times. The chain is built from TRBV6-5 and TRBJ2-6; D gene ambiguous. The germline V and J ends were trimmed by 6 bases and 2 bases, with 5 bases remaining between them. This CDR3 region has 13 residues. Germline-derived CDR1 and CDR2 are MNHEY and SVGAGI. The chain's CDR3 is CASSVTGANVLTF. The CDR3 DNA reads TGTGCCAGCAGCGTTACTGGGGCCAACGTCCTGACTTTC.

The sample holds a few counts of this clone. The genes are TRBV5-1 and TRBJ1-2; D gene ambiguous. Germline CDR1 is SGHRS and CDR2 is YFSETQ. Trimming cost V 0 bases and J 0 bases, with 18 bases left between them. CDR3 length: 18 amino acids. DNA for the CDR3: TGCGCCAGCAGCTTGGCCGTGGGGTCCACCCCACCTAACTATGGCTACACCTTC. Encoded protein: CASSLAVGSTPPNYGYTF. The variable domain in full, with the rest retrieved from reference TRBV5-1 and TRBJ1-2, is KAGVTQTPRYLIKTRGQQVTLSCSPISGHRSVSWYQQTPGQGLQFLFEYFSETQRNKGNFPGRFSGRQFSNSRSEMNVSTLELGDSALYLCASSLAVGSTPPNYGYTFGSGTRLTVV.

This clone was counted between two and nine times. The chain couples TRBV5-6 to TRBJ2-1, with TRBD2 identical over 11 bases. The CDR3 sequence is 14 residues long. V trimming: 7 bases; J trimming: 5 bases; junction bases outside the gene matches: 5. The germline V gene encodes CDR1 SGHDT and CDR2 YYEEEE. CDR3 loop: CASRPGLADNEQFF. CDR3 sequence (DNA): TGTGCCAGCCGCCCGGGACTAGCGGACAATGAGCAGTTCTTC.

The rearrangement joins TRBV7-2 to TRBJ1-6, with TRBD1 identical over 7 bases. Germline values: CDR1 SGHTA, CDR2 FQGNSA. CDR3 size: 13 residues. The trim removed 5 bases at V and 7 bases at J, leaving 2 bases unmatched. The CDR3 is CASSGTANSPLHF. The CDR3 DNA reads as TGTGCCAGCAGCGGGACAGCCAATTCACCCCTCCACTTT.

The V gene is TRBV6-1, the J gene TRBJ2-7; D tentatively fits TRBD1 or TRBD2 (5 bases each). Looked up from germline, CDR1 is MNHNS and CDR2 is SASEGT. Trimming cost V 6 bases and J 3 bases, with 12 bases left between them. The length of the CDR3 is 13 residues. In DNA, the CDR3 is TGTGCCAGCAGCGGCACGGGGCACTACGAGCAGTACTTC. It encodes CASSGTGHYEQYF.

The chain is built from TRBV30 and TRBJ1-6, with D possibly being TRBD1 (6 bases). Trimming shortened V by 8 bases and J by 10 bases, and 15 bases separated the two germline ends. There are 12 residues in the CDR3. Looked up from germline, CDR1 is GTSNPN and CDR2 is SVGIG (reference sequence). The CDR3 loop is CAGRQAGSPLHF. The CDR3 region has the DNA TGTGCCGGCCGACAGGCAGGGTCACCCCTCCACTTT.

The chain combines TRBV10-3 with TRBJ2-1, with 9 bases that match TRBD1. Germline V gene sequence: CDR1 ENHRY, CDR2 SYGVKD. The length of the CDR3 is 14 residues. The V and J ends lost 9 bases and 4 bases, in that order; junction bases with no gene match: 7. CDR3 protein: CAINRDREYNEQFF. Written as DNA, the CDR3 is TGTGCCATTAACCGGGACAGGGAATACAATGAGCAGTTCTTC.

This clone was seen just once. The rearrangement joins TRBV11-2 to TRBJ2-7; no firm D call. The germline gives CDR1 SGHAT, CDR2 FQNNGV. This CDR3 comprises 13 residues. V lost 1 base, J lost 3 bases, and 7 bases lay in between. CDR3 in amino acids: CASSLGGNYEQYF. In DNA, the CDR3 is TGTGCCAGCAGCTTAGGGGGAAACTACGAGCAGTACTTC.

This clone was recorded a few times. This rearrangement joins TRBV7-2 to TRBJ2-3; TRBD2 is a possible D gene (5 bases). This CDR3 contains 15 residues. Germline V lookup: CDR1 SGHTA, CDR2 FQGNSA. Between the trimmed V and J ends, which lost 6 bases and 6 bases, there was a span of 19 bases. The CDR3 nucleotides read TGTGCCAGCAGTCGTCTCCGGGATCCGGGTGATACGCAGTATTTT. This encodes CASSRLRDPGDTQYF.

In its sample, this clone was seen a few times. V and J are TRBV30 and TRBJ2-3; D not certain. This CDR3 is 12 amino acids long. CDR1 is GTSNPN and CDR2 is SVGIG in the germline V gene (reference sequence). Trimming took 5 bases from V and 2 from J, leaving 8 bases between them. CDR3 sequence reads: CAWSKNTDTQYF. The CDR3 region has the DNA TGTGCCTGGTCCAAAAACACAGATACGCAGTATTTT. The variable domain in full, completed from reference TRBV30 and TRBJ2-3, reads SQTIHQWPATLVQPVGSPLSLECTVEGTSNPNLYWYRQAAGRGLQLLFYSVGIGQISSEVPQNLSASRPQDRQFILSSKKLLLSDSGFYLCAWSKNTDTQYFGPGTRLTVL.

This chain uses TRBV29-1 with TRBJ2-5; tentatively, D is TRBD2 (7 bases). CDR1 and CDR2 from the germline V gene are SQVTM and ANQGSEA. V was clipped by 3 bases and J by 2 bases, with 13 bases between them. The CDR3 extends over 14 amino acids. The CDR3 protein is CSVDAGAGQETQYF. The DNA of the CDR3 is TGCAGCGTTGACGCGGGGGCTGGGCAAGAGACCCAGTACTTC.

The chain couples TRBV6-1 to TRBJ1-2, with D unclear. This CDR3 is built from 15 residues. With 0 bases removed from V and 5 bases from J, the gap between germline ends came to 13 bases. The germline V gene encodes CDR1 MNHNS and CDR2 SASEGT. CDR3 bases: TGTGCCAGCAGTGAAGCAGGCAGGATTGGATATGGCTACACCTTC. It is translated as CASSEAGRIGYGYTF.

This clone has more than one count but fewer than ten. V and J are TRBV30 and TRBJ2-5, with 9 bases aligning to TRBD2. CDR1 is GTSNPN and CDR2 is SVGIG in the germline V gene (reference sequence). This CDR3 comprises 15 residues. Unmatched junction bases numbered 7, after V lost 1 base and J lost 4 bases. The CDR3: CAWSGQRGERETQYF. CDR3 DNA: TGTGCCTGGAGTGGCCAGCGGGGGGAGAGAGAGACCCAGTACTTC.

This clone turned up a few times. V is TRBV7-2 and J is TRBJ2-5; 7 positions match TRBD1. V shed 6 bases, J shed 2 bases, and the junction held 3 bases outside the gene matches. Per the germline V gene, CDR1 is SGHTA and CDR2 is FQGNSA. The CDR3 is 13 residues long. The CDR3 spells CASRKTGQETQYF. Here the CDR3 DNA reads TGTGCCAGCAGGAAGACAGGGCAAGAGACCCAGTACTTC.

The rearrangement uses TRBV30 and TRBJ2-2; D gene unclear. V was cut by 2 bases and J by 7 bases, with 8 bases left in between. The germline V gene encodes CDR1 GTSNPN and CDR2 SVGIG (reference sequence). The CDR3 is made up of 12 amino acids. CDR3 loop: CAWSSPGGELFF. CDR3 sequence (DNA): TGTGCCTGGAGTTCCCCGGGCGGGGAGCTGTTTTTT.

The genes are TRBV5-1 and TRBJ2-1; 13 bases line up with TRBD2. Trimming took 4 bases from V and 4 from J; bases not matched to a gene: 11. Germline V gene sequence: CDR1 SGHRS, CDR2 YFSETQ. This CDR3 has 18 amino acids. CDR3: CASSRGTSGIEWYNEQFF. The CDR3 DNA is TGCGCCAGCAGCAGGGGGACTAGCGGGATTGAGTGGTACAATGAGCAGTTCTTC.

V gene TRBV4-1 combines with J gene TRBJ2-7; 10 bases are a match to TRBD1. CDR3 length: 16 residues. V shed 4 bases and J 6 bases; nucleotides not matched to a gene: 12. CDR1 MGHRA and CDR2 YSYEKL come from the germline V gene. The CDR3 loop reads CASSLTGTGVRGEQYF. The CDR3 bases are TGCGCCAGCAGCCTAACCGGGACAGGGGTTCGCGGCGAGCAGTACTTC.

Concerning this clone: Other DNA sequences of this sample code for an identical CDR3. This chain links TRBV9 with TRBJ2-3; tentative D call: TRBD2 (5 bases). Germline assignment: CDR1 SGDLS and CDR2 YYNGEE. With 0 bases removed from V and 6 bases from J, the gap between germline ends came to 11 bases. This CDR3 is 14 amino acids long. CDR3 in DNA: TGTGCCAGCAGCGTAGTGGGAGCCGGGGATACGCAGTATTTT. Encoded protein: CASSVVGAGDTQYF.

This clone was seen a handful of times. CDR3 sequence: CASSLLASSGELFF. For the CDR3, the DNA is TGCGCCAGCAGCTTGTTAGCTTCCAGTGGGGAGCTGTTTTTT. The V gene is TRBV5-1, the J gene TRBJ2-2; unclear D gene. This CDR3 contains 14 residues. V lost 1 base and J 8 bases, leaving 12 bases between the germline ends. The germline V gene has CDR1 SGHRS and CDR2 YFSETQ.